The 26 T cell receptor beta chains listed next were all sequenced from one sample in a study of T cells in localized non-small cell lung cancer. Data came from immunoSEQ multiplex PCR; TCRdb stores just in-frame clones and leaves some out. The sample has some 25,000 clones; 70% to 90% are singletons. The sequences come from peripheral blood mononuclear cells, collected before any cancer treatment. The receptors here all came from a woman between 35 and 70 years old with stage III lung adenocarcinoma.

The chain recombines TRBV7-7 with TRBJ2-2; the D gene could be TRBD1 or TRBD2 (5 bases each). The V end lost 11 bases, the J end lost 4 bases, and 20 bases lay between the germline ends. The germline gives CDR1 SSHAT, CDR2 FNYEAQ (reference sequence). This CDR3 contains 15 residues. Here the CDR3 DNA reads TGTGCCTGGGGTTCGGGGCTGGGGACCACCGGGGAGCTGTTTTTT. Encoded protein: CAWGSGLGTTGELFF. The variable domain in full, with the rest retrieved from reference TRBV7-7 and TRBJ2-2, is GAGVSQSPRYKVTKRGQDVTLRCDPISSHATLYWYQQALGQGPEFLTYFNYEAQPDKSGLPSDRFSAERPEGSISTLTIQRTEQRDSAMYRCAWGSGLGTTGELFFGEGSRLTVL.

This chain links TRBV18 with TRBJ2-2; D is ambiguous. Germline values: CDR1 KGHSH, CDR2 LQKENI. Trimming cost V 4 bases and J 5 bases, with 11 bases left between them. The CDR3 length is 14 residues. The CDR3 spells CASSRSSPTGELFF. DNA for the CDR3: TGTGCCAGCTCACGTTCCTCACCTACCGGGGAGCTGTTTTTT.

CDR3 protein: CASSKALGETQYF. DNA for the CDR3: TGTGCCAGCAGCAAAGCTCTGGGAGAGACCCAGTACTTC. This chain connects TRBV21-1 to TRBJ2-5. TRBV21-1 is tagged as a pseudogene. This CDR3 has 13 amino acids.

The chain recombines TRBV28 with TRBJ1-5; D possibly corresponds to TRBD1 (5 bases). The germline gives CDR1 MDHEN, CDR2 SYDVKM. CDR3 length: 13 residues. V lost 7 bases to trimming and J lost 1 base, with 8 bases between them. CDR3 residues: CASMGGSNQPQHF. The CDR3 nucleotides read TGTGCCAGCATGGGGGGGAGCAATCAGCCCCAGCATTTT.

The chain combines TRBV13 with TRBJ2-3; D remains ambiguous. Trimming took 4 bases from V and 0 from J, leaving 14 bases between them. The germline gives CDR1 PRHDT, CDR2 FYEKMQ (reference sequence). This CDR3 is built from 16 residues. CDR3 DNA: TGTGCCAGCAGCTCGCACACAGTATCTAGCACAGATACGCAGTATTTT. It encodes CASSSHTVSSTDTQYF.

The chain uses TRBV6-5 and TRBJ2-7; a weak D match, TRBD2 (5 bases). The V end lost 7 bases, the J end lost 2 bases, and 15 bases lay between the germline ends. CDR3 length: 14 residues. In germline, CDR1 is MNHEY, CDR2 SVGAGI. CDR3 bases: TGTGCCAGCATCGGTTCCGGGAACACCTACGAGCAGTACTTC. It codes for CASIGSGNTYEQYF.

The rearrangement uses TRBV4-2 and TRBJ1-3; possibly TRBD1 for D (5 bases). From germline, CDR1 is LGHNA and CDR2 YNFKEQ. The CDR3 sequence is 16 residues long. V dropped 3 bases and J dropped 1 base, with 13 bases sitting between them. CDR3 nucleotides: TGTGCCAGCAGCCATGAATCAGGGCAGTCTGGAAACACCATATATTTT. Translation gives CASSHESGQSGNTIYF.

The rearrangement links TRBV5-4 to TRBJ1-4; no clear D gene. Germline V lookup: CDR1 SGHNT, CDR2 YYREEE (reference sequence). Between the trimmed V and J ends, which lost 0 bases and 5 bases, there was a span of 11 bases. The CDR3 runs 15 residues. The CDR3 DNA is TGTGCCAGCAGCTTGGCGGACCTTCGGAATGAAAAACTGTTTTTT. Its translation is CASSLADLRNEKLFF.

The V call is TRBV11-3, the J call TRBJ2-2; a weak D match, TRBD1 (6 bases). The CDR3 contains 18 residues. Between the trimmed V and J ends, which lost 5 bases and 0 bases, there was a span of 19 bases. Germline V gene sequence: CDR1 SGHNT, CDR2 YENEEA. In DNA, the CDR3 is TGTGCCAGCAGCCCCCTTGGGGTGGGGGACACGAACACCGGGGAGCTGTTTTTT. As protein: CASSPLGVGDTNTGELFF.

The chain recombines TRBV5-4 with TRBJ2-7; 8 bases are shared with TRBD1. This CDR3 spans 14 amino acids. Germline trimming cut 4 bases from V and 1 base from J; bases unmatched to any gene: 4. From germline, CDR1 is SGHNT and CDR2 YYREEE (reference sequence). CDR3: CASSPTGDSYEQYF. CDR3 nucleotides: TGTGCCAGCAGCCCGACAGGGGATTCCTACGAGCAGTACTTC.

The V call is TRBV11-2, the J call TRBJ2-7; no clear D. V gave up 0 bases and J gave up 9 bases, with 9 bases separating them. The germline V gene has CDR1 SGHAT and CDR2 FQNNGV. This CDR3 spans 12 amino acids. CDR3 bases: TGTGCCAGCAGCTTAGATAGAAGCACGCAGTACTTC. It specifies CASSLDRSTQYF.

The chain links TRBV7-9 to TRBJ1-1; D not resolved. Looked up from germline, CDR1 is SEHNR and CDR2 is FQNEAQ (reference sequence). The CDR3 sequence is 12 residues long. Deletions cut 1 base from V and 8 bases from J, with 8 bases between. CDR3 coding DNA: TGTGCCAGCAGCTTAGAGTTGGCCGAAGCTTTCTTT. Its protein is CASSLELAEAFF.

This clone was seen only once. The rearrangement links TRBV20-1 to TRBJ2-3; 7 bases map to TRBD1. Germline V gene data show CDR1 as DFQATT and CDR2 as SNEGSKA (reference sequence). The length of the CDR3 is 11 residues. V dropped 3 bases and J dropped 9; count of bases not matched to a gene: 3. This CDR3 reads CSARTGLTQYF. The CDR3 DNA is TGCAGTGCTAGGACAGGGCTCACGCAGTATTTT.

The chain is built from TRBV4-1 and TRBJ1-5; a possible D gene is TRBD1 (6 bases). Looked up from germline, CDR1 is MGHRA and CDR2 is YSYEKL. Trimming shortened V by 0 bases and J by 2 bases, and 11 bases separated the two germline ends. The CDR3 runs 16 residues. The CDR3 spells CASSQEGRTGNQPQHF. The DNA for the CDR3 is TGCGCCAGCAGCCAAGAGGGGAGGACAGGCAATCAGCCCCAGCATTTT.

The chain is built from TRBV29-1 and TRBJ1-5; D is possibly TRBD1 (5 bases). CDR3 size: 14 residues. Germline V CDR1 and CDR2: SQVTM, ANQGSEA. Between the trimmed V and J ends, which lost 5 bases and 2 bases, there was a span of 13 bases. CDR3 in DNA: TGCAGCGTTCGGGCTGCGGGGGGCAATCAGCCCCAGCATTTT. It codes for CSVRAAGGNQPQHF.

The chain recombines TRBV5-1 with TRBJ2-2; D is undetermined. CDR3 length: 16 amino acids. Germline V gives CDR1 SGHRS, CDR2 YFSETQ. Trimming left V 4 bases short and J 3 bases short, with 16 bases between. Here the CDR3 DNA reads TGCGCCAGCAGCCTGGCGTTCGGTAAGGACACCGGGGAGCTGTTTTTT. This encodes CASSLAFGKDTGELFF.

In its sample, this clone was seen once. The J gene is TRBJ1-2, the V gene TRBV6-5; 8 positions agree with TRBD1. This CDR3 spans 14 amino acids. Germline V CDR1 and CDR2: MNHEY, SVGAGI. The J segment lost 0 bases and the V segment lost 6 bases, leaving 3 bases of the junction unmatched. This CDR3 is CASRRTGPNYGYTF. The CDR3 DNA reads TGTGCCAGCAGACGGACAGGGCCTAACTATGGCTACACCTTC.

V is TRBV7-2 and J is TRBJ1-1; D gene ambiguous. Germline assignment: CDR1 SGHTA and CDR2 FQGNSA. V lost 1 base and J 3 bases, leaving 12 bases between the germline ends. The CDR3 is made up of 15 amino acids. The CDR3: CASSLGPVGYTEAFF. The CDR3 nucleotides are TGTGCCAGCAGCTTAGGTCCGGTCGGGTACACTGAAGCTTTCTTT.

This rearrangement joins TRBV27 to TRBJ1-1; tentatively, D is TRBD1 (5 bases). The V end was cut by 6 bases, the J end by 6 bases, with 17 bases between. The germline CDR1 and CDR2 sequences are MNHEY and SMNVEV (reference sequence). The length of the CDR3 is 14 residues. In DNA form, the CDR3 reads TGTGCCAGCAGCCTCAGCGGGGCACGGGCTGAAGCTTTCTTT. Translated, it gives CASSLSGARAEAFF.

The CDR3 DNA reads as TGTGCCAGCAGCCATTTGGCGAACACTGAAGCTTTCTTT. Its protein product is CASSHLANTEAFF. The chain carries TRBV4-2 and TRBJ1-1; D is uncertain. Germline CDR1 is LGHNA and CDR2 is YNFKEQ. The CDR3 has 13 amino acids. The V end was cut by 3 bases, the J end by 1 base, with 6 bases between.

J is TRBJ1-3 and V is TRBV5-6; 7 nucleotides agree with TRBD1. Germline CDR1 SGHDT, CDR2 YYEEEE. With 0 bases clipped from V and 2 bases from J, the junction kept 5 bases outside the gene matches. The CDR3 spans 16 residues. The DNA of the CDR3 is TGTGCCAGCAGCTTGGGGTCGGGGACAGCTGGAAACACCATATATTTT. As protein: CASSLGSGTAGNTIYF.

The chain recombines TRBV13 with TRBJ2-7, with D uncertain. The CDR3 consists of 13 residues. Trimming left V 5 bases short and J 6 bases short, with 14 bases between. Germline V lookup: CDR1 PRHDT, CDR2 FYEKMQ (reference sequence). The DNA for the CDR3 is TGTGCCAGCAGCCCCACGACCAGACTCGAGCAGTACTTC. Amino acids: CASSPTTRLEQYF.

CDR3 in amino acids: CASSYRGTGSSYNEQFF. CDR3 bases: TGTGCCAGCAGCTACCGAGGGACAGGCAGCTCCTACAATGAGCAGTTCTTC. The chain links TRBV7-2 to TRBJ2-1; the match to TRBD1 covers 8 bases. The trim removed 4 bases at V and 0 bases at J, leaving 8 bases unmatched. Germline V lookup: CDR1 SGHTA, CDR2 FQGNSA. This CDR3 contains 17 residues.

The chain combines TRBV29-1 with TRBJ1-2; D remains unclear. Looked up from germline, CDR1 is SQVTM and CDR2 is ANQGSEA. Trimming cost V 6 bases and J 8 bases, with 16 bases left between them. The CDR3 spans 12 residues. The CDR3 bases are TGCAGCGTATTCGCGGCTGTAGAGGGCTACACCTTC. Protein sequence: CSVFAAVEGYTF.

The rearrangement joins TRBV4-2 to TRBJ2-1; possibly TRBD2 for D (6 bases). The CDR3 contains 13 residues. V lost 2 bases, J lost 12 bases, and 14 bases lay in between. Germline CDR1 is LGHNA and CDR2 is YNFKEQ. The CDR3: CASSQHREQGQFF. CDR3 in DNA: TGTGCCAGCAGCCAACATCGGGAGCAGGGGCAGTTCTTC.

The genes are TRBV29-1 and TRBJ2-3; 16 bases are shared with TRBD2. Germline trimming cut 5 bases from V and 3 bases from J; bases unmatched to any gene: 11. There are 18 residues in the CDR3. Germline values: CDR1 SQVTM, CDR2 ANQGSEA. The CDR3 region is CSVTGTSGRVTTTDTQYF. In DNA, the CDR3 is TGCAGCGTTACCGGGACTAGCGGGAGGGTCACCACTACAGATACGCAGTATTTT.